These T cell receptor beta chains were read from a single sample in a study of shared clonotypes between healthy human individuals. Assay used: immunoSEQ multiplex PCR; TCRdb lists only in-frame clones, some missing. This table has around 2,000,000 clones, 85% to 95% appearing once. What was sequenced was naive CD4+ T cells sorted from blood. The origin of the receptors is a man younger than 35 in good health. The CDR3 runs from the conserved cysteine through the conserved F or W. D genes are given only for firm matches. The size field is filled for only some rows; it gives once, few, many or a size class.

cdr3_length,j_call,clone_size,d_call,v_call,cdr3_nt,cdr3_aa
14,TRBJ1-3,once,.,TRBV29-1,TGCAGCGTTGATAAGGGGCTCTCTGGAAACACCATATATTTT,CSVDKGLSGNTIYF
15,TRBJ1-4,.,.,TRBV6-1,TGTGCCAGCAGTGGGGGGGGACTGACAGGTGAAAAACTGTTTTTT,CASSGGGLTGEKLFF
14,TRBJ1-2,.,.,TRBV2,TGTGCCAGCAGTGAACCGCCGGGGAGCTATGGCTACACCTTC,CASSEPPGSYGYTF
15,TRBJ1-6,.,.,TRBV18,TGTGCCAGCTCACCTATAGGGGCAGGGAATTCACCCCTCCACTTT,CASSPIGAGNSPLHF
17,TRBJ2-6,once,.,TRBV7-2,TGTGCCAGCAGCTGGGCGGGACAGCACTCTGGGGCCAACGTCCTGACTTTC,CASSWAGQHSGANVLTF
16,TRBJ1-4,.,.,TRBV30,TGTGCCTGGACGAACGAATTGACTGACTATAATGAAAAACTGTTTTTT,CAWTNELTDYNEKLFF
14,TRBJ2-1,.,.,TRBV11-2,TGTGCCAGCAGCCCCCCGGGACACTACAATGAGCAGTTCTTC,CASSPPGHYNEQFF
18,TRBJ1-2,.,.,TRBV18,TGTGCCAGCTCACCGCGCTTAGTTGGGGCCCGGGATAACTATGGCTACACCTTC,CASSPRLVGARDNYGYTF
14,TRBJ2-7,once,TRBD1,TRBV6-6,TGTGCCAGCAGACCGGGACAGATGACCTACGAGCAGTACTTC,CASRPGQMTYEQYF
15,TRBJ2-1,.,.,TRBV7-9,TGTGCCAGCAGCTTAGTGGCCAGCACCTACAATGAGCAGTTCTTC,CASSLVASTYNEQFF
16,TRBJ2-1,.,.,TRBV7-2,TGTGCCAGCAGCTTAGCAGTCGGGATTAACTACAATGAGCAGTTCTTC,CASSLAVGINYNEQFF
12,TRBJ1-4,.,TRBD1,TRBV10-3,TGTGCCACCCGGGACAGGGTCGAAAAACTGTTTTTT,CATRDRVEKLFF
15,TRBJ2-7,.,.,TRBV2,TGTGCCAGCAGCCCCGGGGGAGAGCGGACCTACGAGCAGTACTTC,CASSPGGERTYEQYF